Shown below are 7 T cell receptor beta chains from a single sample sequenced in a study of blood T cell repertoires in COVID-19. Produced via immunoSEQ multiplex PCR; TCRdb's table is partial and in-frame only. The sample contains some 330,000 clones, over 70% of which appear only once. The sequencing input was PBMCs or T cells enriched from blood (not recorded which). Source of these receptors: a man between 25 and 39 years old who had recovered from COVID-19.

CDR3 sequence (DNA): TGTGCCATCAGTGACCCTAGGGGCTCTGGGGCCAACGTCCTGACTTTC. It codes for CAISDPRGSGANVLTF. This chain joins TRBV10-3 and TRBJ2-6; TRBD1 might be the D (5 bases). Trimming removed 3 bases at V and 0 bases at J, with 9 bases between. Looked up from germline, CDR1 is ENHRY and CDR2 is SYGVKD. The CDR3 has 16 amino acids.

The J gene is TRBJ2-3, the V gene TRBV14; 14 positions match TRBD2. V dropped 4 bases and J dropped 2; count of bases not matched to a gene: 5. Germline V lookup: CDR1 SGHDN, CDR2 FVKESK. This CDR3 is built from 17 residues. The CDR3: CASSPRTSGGHTDTQYF. The CDR3 coding sequence is TGTGCCAGCAGCCCTCGGACTAGCGGGGGGCACACAGATACGCAGTATTTT. Based on the CDR3 plus reference TRBV14 and TRBJ2-3, the full variable domain is EAGVTQFPSHSVIEKGQTVTLRCDPISGHDNLYWYRRVMGKEIKFLLHFVKESKQDESGMPNNRFLAERTGGTYSTLKVQPAELEDSGVYFCASSPRTSGGHTDTQYFGPGTRLTVL.

The gene calls are TRBV3-1 (or the pseudogene TRBV3-2) and TRBJ1-6; 9 nucleotides line up with TRBD1. J was trimmed by 8 bases and V by 5 bases; bases with no gene match: 4. Germline V gene sequence: CDR1 LGHDT, CDR2 YNNKEL (reference sequence). The CDR3 runs to 14 residues. CDR3 nucleotide sequence: TGTGCCAGCAGCAAAAGACAGGGGGATTCACCCCTCCACTTT. Protein product: CASSKRQGDSPLHF.

V usage is TRBV28 and J usage is TRBJ1-1; the D gene is possibly TRBD1 (5 bases). Germline CDR1 reads MDHEN; CDR2 reads SYDVKM. V lost 3 bases and J 1 base, leaving 12 bases between the germline ends. The CDR3 loop spans 15 amino acids. Here the CDR3 DNA reads TGTGCCAGCAGTTTGAGGGGAGCGGGGAACACTGAAGCTTTCTTT. It specifies CASSLRGAGNTEAFF.

The V call is TRBV27, the J call TRBJ1-2; D not resolved. This CDR3 is built from 14 residues. The germline V and J ends were trimmed by 10 bases and 0 bases, with 15 bases remaining between them. Germline CDR1 and CDR2: MNHEY and SMNVEV (reference sequence). The CDR3, as DNA: TGTGCCACCCCGATGAGGCCGGCTAACTATGGCTACACCTTC. Its translation is CATPMRPANYGYTF.

The CDR3, as DNA: TGCAGCGTTGCGGGGCTAGCGGGGGGCCCCCCCACGCAGTATTTT. This encodes CSVAGLAGGPPTQYF. The V call is TRBV29-1, the J call TRBJ2-3; 11 bases are shared with TRBD2. This CDR3 contains 15 residues. From germline, CDR1 is SQVTM and CDR2 ANQGSEA. V lost 4 bases to trimming and J lost 9 bases; unmatched junction nucleotides: 12.

The chain carries TRBV28 and TRBJ1-5, with TRBD1 identical over 8 bases. Germline V CDR1 and CDR2: MDHEN, SYDVKM. The V and J ends lost 5 bases and 10 bases, in that order; junction bases with no gene match: 13. The CDR3 runs 15 residues. The CDR3 bases are TGTGCCAGCAGTCTCCTGGGGGCAGGGGGCGACCCCCAGCATTTT. Amino acid sequence: CASSLLGAGGDPQHF. The full variable domain, in which reference TRBV28 and TRBJ1-5 provide the parts outside the CDR3, is DVKVTQSSRYLVKRTGEKVFLECVQDMDHENMFWYRQDPGLGLRLIYFSYDVKMKEKGDIPEGYSVSREKKERFSLILESASTNQTSMYLCASSLLGAGGDPQHFGDGTRLSIL.